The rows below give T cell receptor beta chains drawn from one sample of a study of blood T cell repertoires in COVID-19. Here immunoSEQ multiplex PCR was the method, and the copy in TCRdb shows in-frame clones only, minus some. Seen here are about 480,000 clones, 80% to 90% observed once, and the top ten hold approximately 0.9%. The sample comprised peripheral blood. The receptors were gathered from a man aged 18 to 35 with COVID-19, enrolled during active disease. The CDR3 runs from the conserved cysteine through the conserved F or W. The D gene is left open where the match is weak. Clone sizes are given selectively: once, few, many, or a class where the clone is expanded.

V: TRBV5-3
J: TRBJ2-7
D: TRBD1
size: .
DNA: TGTGCCAGAAACCGCGAGGGGGCAAATGGCGAGCAGTACTTC
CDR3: CARNREGANGEQYF

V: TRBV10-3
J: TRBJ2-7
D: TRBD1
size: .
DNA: TGTGCCATCAGCTCCGGGACAGGGACCTACGAGCAGTACTTC
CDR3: CAISSGTGTYEQYF

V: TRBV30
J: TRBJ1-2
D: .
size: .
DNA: TGTGCCTGGAGTAGGACGACAGAAGCCACCTTC
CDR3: CAWSRTTEATF

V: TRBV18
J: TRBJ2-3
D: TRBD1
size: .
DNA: TGTGCCAGCTCACCTCGACGACAGGGCACAGCAGATACGCAGTATTTT
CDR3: CASSPRRQGTADTQYF

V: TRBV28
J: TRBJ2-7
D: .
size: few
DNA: TGTGCCAGCAGTCTAGGACAGAGCTACGAGCAGTACTTC
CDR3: CASSLGQSYEQYF

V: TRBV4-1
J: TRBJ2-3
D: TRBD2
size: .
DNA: TGCGCCAGCAGCCAAGATTTGGGGGGGGGCACAGATACGCAGTATTTT
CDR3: CASSQDLGGGTDTQYF

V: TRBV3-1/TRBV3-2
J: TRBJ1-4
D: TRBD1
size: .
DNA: TGTGCCAGCAGCCAAAGACAGGGAGGAGGTCATGAAAAACTGTTTTTT
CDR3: CASSQRQGGGHEKLFF

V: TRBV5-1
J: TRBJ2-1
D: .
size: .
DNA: TGCGCCAGCAAATTCGAAAGGGGGTTTGAGCAGTTCTTC
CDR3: CASKFERGFEQFF

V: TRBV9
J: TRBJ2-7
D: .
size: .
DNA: TGTGCCAGCAGCTTGGACAGCCACCCCTACGAGCAGTACTTC
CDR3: CASSLDSHPYEQYF

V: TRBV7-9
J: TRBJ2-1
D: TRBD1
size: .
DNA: TGTGCCAGCAGCTCCTCCGAATTGACAGGGCGACGATCTTACAATGAGCAGTTCTTC
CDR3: CASSSSELTGRRSYNEQFF